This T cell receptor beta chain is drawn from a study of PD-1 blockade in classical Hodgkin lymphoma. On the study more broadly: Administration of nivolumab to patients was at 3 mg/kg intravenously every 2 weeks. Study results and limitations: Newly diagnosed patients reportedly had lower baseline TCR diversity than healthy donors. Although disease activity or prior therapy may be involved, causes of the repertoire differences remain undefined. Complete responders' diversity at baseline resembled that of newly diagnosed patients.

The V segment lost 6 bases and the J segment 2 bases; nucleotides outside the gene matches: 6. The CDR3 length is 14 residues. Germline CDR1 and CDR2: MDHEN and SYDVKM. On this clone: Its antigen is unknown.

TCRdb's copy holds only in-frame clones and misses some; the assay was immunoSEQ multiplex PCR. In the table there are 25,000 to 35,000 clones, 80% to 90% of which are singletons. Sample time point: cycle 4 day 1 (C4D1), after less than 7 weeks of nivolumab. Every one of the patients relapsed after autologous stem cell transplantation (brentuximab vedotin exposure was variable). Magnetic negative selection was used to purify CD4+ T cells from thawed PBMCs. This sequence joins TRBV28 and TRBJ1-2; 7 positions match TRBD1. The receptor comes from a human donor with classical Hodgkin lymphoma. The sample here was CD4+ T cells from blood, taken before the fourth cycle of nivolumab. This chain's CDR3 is CASSSTGANYGYTF. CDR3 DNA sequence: TGTGCCAGCAGCTCAACAGGGGCGAACTATGGCTACACCTTC.